This T cell receptor beta chain was captured by sequencing in a study of control samples from healthy donors and cancer patients. This CDR3 contains 18 residues. CDR1 and CDR2 (germline): SGHRS, YFSETQ. Deletions cut 0 bases from V and 6 bases from J, with 23 bases between. Assay: immunoSEQ multiplex PCR; the TCRdb copy retains only in-frame clones and omits some. This table holds some 95,000 clones, 85% to 90% found once. This clone was recorded only once. The rearrangement uses TRBV5-1 and TRBJ2-3; D is perhaps TRBD1 (5 bases). Sequencing was carried out using blood. The clonotype originates from a man in his thirties or forties in good health. The DNA of the CDR3 is TGCGCCAGCAGCTTGGCCAAGGCAGGGTTTCCAAAGGCGGATACGCAGTATTTT. Translation: CASSLAKAGFPKADTQYF.